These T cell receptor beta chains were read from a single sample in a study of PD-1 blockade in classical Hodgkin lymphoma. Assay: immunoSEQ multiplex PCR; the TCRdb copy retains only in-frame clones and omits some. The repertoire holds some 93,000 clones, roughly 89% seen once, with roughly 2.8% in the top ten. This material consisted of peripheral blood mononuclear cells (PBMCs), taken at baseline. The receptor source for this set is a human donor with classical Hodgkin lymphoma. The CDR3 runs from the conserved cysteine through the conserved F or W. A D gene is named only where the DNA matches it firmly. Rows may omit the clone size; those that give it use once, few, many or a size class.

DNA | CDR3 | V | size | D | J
TGTGCCAGCAGTTCACAGGTAATAGGACAGCCCCAGCATTTT | CASSSQVIGQPQHF | TRBV2 | - | - | TRBJ1-5
TGTGCCAGCACCGCTAATCCGGGACCCTCGTTACCTGGCTACACCTTC | CASTANPGPSLPGYTF | TRBV28 | few | - | TRBJ1-2
TGTGCCAGCAGGGCCAAAAGAATCGGGACAGAGTCTGGAAACACCATATATTTT | CASRAKRIGTESGNTIYF | TRBV27 | - | TRBD1 | TRBJ1-3
TGTGCCAGCAGCCCGGAAACAATTAACTATGGCTACACCTTC | CASSPETINYGYTF | TRBV5-4 | - | - | TRBJ1-2
TGTGCCAGCAGTTCCCACAACTGGACTAGCACGTACAATGAGCAGTTCTTC | CASSSHNWTSTYNEQFF | TRBV28 | - | TRBD2 | TRBJ2-1
TGTGCCAGCAGCGTTGGGACAGGGCGGGTGCGGCCCCAGCATTTT | CASSVGTGRVRPQHF | TRBV7-9 | once | TRBD1 | TRBJ1-5
TGTGCCAGCAGTTTATCAATCAGGGGCCCAGATACGCAGTATTTT | CASSLSIRGPDTQYF | TRBV27 | - | - | TRBJ2-3
TGTGCCTGGTCAGGGGGAAACACTGAAGCTTTCTTT | CAWSGGNTEAFF | TRBV30 | - | TRBD1 | TRBJ1-1
TGCGCCAGCAGCCCCCTTGCAACGGGACTAGCGGGGTCAAATTGGGAGACCCAGTACTTC | CASSPLATGLAGSNWETQYF | TRBV4-1 | - | TRBD2 | TRBJ2-5
TGTGCCAGCAGTCAAGGACAGGGAGGCTCTGGGGCCAACGTCCTGACTTTC | CASSQGQGGSGANVLTF | TRBV6-1 | - | TRBD1 | TRBJ2-6
TGTGCCAGCAGCTTGGGTGTGGGGACGGCCTACAATCAGCCCCAGCATTTT | CASSLGVGTAYNQPQHF | TRBV5-5 | - | - | TRBJ1-5
TGTGCCAGCAGTGAAAGGCGGGGCTTGGGACTGTTTTTT | CASSERRGLGLFF | TRBV2 | - | - | TRBJ1-4
TGTGCCAGCAGCTTAGCGCAGAGGGAGGGCTATGGCTACACCTTC | CASSLAQREGYGYTF | TRBV7-9 | - | - | TRBJ1-2
TGTGCCAGCAGCCGAAATGGACTAGCGGGAGGGGTAACCAAAAACATTCAGTACTTC | CASSRNGLAGGVTKNIQYF | TRBV28 | - | TRBD2 | TRBJ2-4
TGTGCCAGCCTTGGTTTGACGGAGCGCACTGAAGCTTTCTTT | CASLGLTERTEAFF | TRBV28 | - | - | TRBJ1-1
TGTGCCAGCAGCTTGGGACTAGCGGGACTAATTTACGAGCAGTACTTC | CASSLGLAGLIYEQYF | TRBV5-6 | - | TRBD2 | TRBJ2-7
TGTGCCAGCAGCTTCCAAGGGCCGCCTCTCGAGCAGTACTTC | CASSFQGPPLEQYF | TRBV7-2 | - | - | TRBJ2-7
TGTGCCAGCAGCCCGGGACTAGCGGGAGTAAATGAGCAGTTCTTC | CASSPGLAGVNEQFF | TRBV11-3 | - | TRBD2 | TRBJ2-1
TGTGCCAGCAAAAAAGAAGGTAAAAACAATGAGCAGTTCTTC | CASKKEGKNNEQFF | TRBV2 | once | - | TRBJ2-1
TGTGCCAGCAGGCCTGCGCTCGGGTCGAACCACTACGAGCAGTACTTC | CASRPALGSNHYEQYF | TRBV28 | - | - | TRBJ2-7
TGCGCCAGCAGCGCCGGGGGGTCGAACACCGGGGAGCTGTTTTTT | CASSAGGSNTGELFF | TRBV5-1 | - | TRBD2 | TRBJ2-2
TGTGCCAGCAGCTTGGGCGGACTAGCGGGCTCCTACGAGCAGTACTTC | CASSLGGLAGSYEQYF | TRBV5-4 | - | TRBD2 | TRBJ2-7
TGCGCCAGCAGCTTGGGGCAGGGCGGCGACGAGCAGTACTTC | CASSLGQGGDEQYF | TRBV5-1 | - | - | TRBJ2-7